This entry lists 21 T cell receptor beta chains sequenced from one sample in a study of T cells in Graves' hyperthyroidism and ophthalmopathy. Amplification of TCR beta CDR3 regions was performed using RNA transcripts as template. Carried out on the TCR CDR3, a first-round RT-PCR used the HTBI primer set. In TCRdb, the multiplex PCR reads were re-called with MiXCR into one record per CDR3 protein. The sample holds approximately 600,000 distinct CDR3 sequences, roughly 14% seen once. The sequenced material came from blood. The receptors originated from a woman between 40 and 50 years old with Graves' ophthalmopathy.

This clonotype was detected a few times. This rearrangement joins TRBV7-2 to TRBJ2-1; D not resolved. V lost 4 bases and J 4 bases, leaving 14 bases between the germline ends. The CDR3 loop spans 15 amino acids. The germline CDR1 and CDR2 sequences are SGHTA and FQGNSA. In DNA, the CDR3 is TGTGCCAGCAGCTCCTCCCTGGACGCATACAATGAGCAGTTCTTC. As protein: CASSSSLDAYNEQFF.

The table lists this clonotype with many counts. The chain links TRBV6-2 or TRBV6-3 to TRBJ1-5; D remains unclear. The V gene lost 4 bases and the J gene lost 6 bases, with 7 bases spanning the gap. The CDR3 loop spans 12 amino acids. The germline gives CDR1 MNHEY, CDR2 SVGEGT. This CDR3 reads CASSSRSQPQHF. CDR3 nucleotides: TGTGCCAGCAGTTCCAGGAGTCAGCCCCAGCATTTT.

Many counts were recorded for this clonotype. V is TRBV28 and J is TRBJ2-7; 7 bases are shared with TRBD1. The CDR3 runs to 13 residues. Per germline, CDR1 MDHEN and CDR2 SYDVKM. Trimming removed 7 bases from V and 6 bases from J; junction bases left unmatched: 9. CDR3 nucleotide sequence: TGTGCCAGCACGACAGGGTATGCGGGCGAGCAGTACTTC. It codes for CASTTGYAGEQYF.

This clonotype has only a few counts. The junction shows a germline mismatch at one end, possibly a read error. The V call is TRBV12-3 or TRBV12-4, the J call TRBJ2-7, with a tentative D call TRBD2 (5 bases). The CDR3 length is 12 residues. The CDR3 nucleotides are TGTGTCAGCAGTTCAGGCGGGTACGAGCAGTACTTC. Translation: CVSSSGGYEQYF.

This chain connects TRBV7-9 to TRBJ2-7; D possibly corresponds to TRBD1 (6 bases). Germline V CDR1 and CDR2: SEHNR, FQNEAQ (reference sequence). CDR3 length: 14 residues. V was cut by 5 bases and J by 5 bases, with 16 bases left in between. The CDR3 DNA is TGTGCCAGCAGCCGGGACCCCCCAGGGGACGAGCAGTACTTC. It is translated as CASSRDPPGDEQYF.

At least ten counts were recorded for this clonotype. The V call is TRBV7-8, the J call TRBJ1-2; perhaps TRBD1 as D (5 bases). V gave up 6 bases and J gave up 4 bases, with 15 bases separating them. The CDR3 is 14 residues long. Germline values: CDR1 SGHVS, CDR2 FQNEAQ. The CDR3 spells CASSPTRVLYGYTF. As DNA, the CDR3 is TGTGCCAGCAGTCCTACCAGGGTTCTCTATGGCTACACCTTC.

This clonotype was recorded once. The gene calls are TRBV6-2 or TRBV6-3 and TRBJ1-2; tentatively, D is TRBD1 (5 bases). Germline CDR1 reads MNHEY; CDR2 reads SVGEGT. This CDR3 is built from 14 residues. Trimming removed 6 bases from V and 6 bases from J, with 17 bases in between. For the CDR3, the DNA is TGTGCCAGCAGCCTGGAGGGACGGGAGGATGGCTACACCTTC. This sequence encodes CASSLEGREDGYTF.

This clonotype was found a few times. The V gene is TRBV18, the J gene TRBJ1-5; D may be TRBD1 (5 bases). Germline assignment: CDR1 KGHSH and CDR2 LQKENI. Deletions cut 3 bases from V and 5 bases from J, with 20 bases between. The length of the CDR3 is 17 residues. The CDR3 spells CASSPSPGRKIDQPQHF. The CDR3 coding sequence is TGTGCCAGCTCACCCTCTCCGGGACGGAAGATTGATCAGCCCCAGCATTTT.

This clonotype was seen at least ten times. This rearrangement joins TRBV6-2 or TRBV6-3 to TRBJ1-3; D not resolved. This CDR3 contains 14 residues. Deletions cut 6 bases from V and 0 bases from J, with 9 bases between. Germline CDR1 MNHEY, CDR2 SVGEGT. CDR3 residues: CASRPSRSGNTIYF. The CDR3 DNA reads as TGTGCCAGCAGGCCGTCGCGCTCTGGAAACACCATATATTTT.

In its sample, this clonotype was seen many times. This chain connects TRBV30 to TRBJ1-5; 8 bases fit TRBD1. Germline V gives CDR1 GTSNPN, CDR2 SVGIG (reference sequence). Unmatched junction bases numbered 7, after V lost 3 bases and J lost 6 bases. The CDR3 covers 14 residues. CDR3 DNA: TGTGCCTGGAGCGGGACAGGTGGTTCTCAGCCCCAGCATTTT. It codes for CAWSGTGGSQPQHF. Complete variable domain (other parts from reference TRBV30 and TRBJ1-5): SQTIHQWPATLVQPVGSPLSLECTVEGTSNPNLYWYRQAAGRGLQLLFYSVGIGQISSEVPQNLSASRPQDRQFILSSKKLLLSDSGFYLCAWSGTGGSQPQHFGDGTRLSIL.

This clonotype was seen ten or more times. The chain uses TRBV27 and TRBJ1-1; 8 bases are shared with TRBD1. Germline CDR1 and CDR2: MNHEY and SMNVEV (reference sequence). The V gene end was trimmed by 7 bases and the J gene end by 8 bases; junction bases not matched to a gene: 3. The CDR3 length is 11 residues. The CDR3 region has the DNA TGTGCCAGCATAAACAGGGGGGAAGCTTTCTTT. Translated: CASINRGEAFF.

This clonotype was counted many times. The chain carries TRBV7-9 and TRBJ2-7; unclear D gene. The V end was cut by 10 bases, the J end by 0 bases, with 22 bases between. The CDR3 is 16 amino acids. Germline V gene lookup returns CDR1 SEHNR and CDR2 FQNEAQ (reference sequence). CDR3 loop: CATTLYPGFDSYEQYF. The CDR3 coding sequence is TGTGCCACCACTCTTTACCCCGGATTCGACTCCTACGAGCAGTACTTC.

This chain joins TRBV6-2 or TRBV6-3 and TRBJ1-2, with D tentatively TRBD1 (5 bases). Germline CDR1 MNHEY, CDR2 SVGEGT. Trimming shortened V by 6 bases and J by 0 bases, and 17 bases separated the two germline ends. The CDR3 runs to 16 residues. In nucleotides, the CDR3 is TGTGCCAGCAGAACCGGGACCGGGCAAGCTAACTATGGCTACACCTTC. It yields the protein CASRTGTGQANYGYTF.

In this sample, this clonotype turned up many times. J is TRBJ1-2 and V is TRBV2; 9 bases align to TRBD1. The ends lost 6 bases at V and 5 bases at J; junction bases unmatched: 7. The CDR3 has 14 amino acids. Germline assignment: CDR1 SNHLY and CDR2 FYNNEI. This CDR3 is CASRPTGTGYGYTF. In DNA form, the CDR3 reads TGTGCCAGCAGACCAACCGGGACAGGGTATGGCTACACCTTC. Combining the CDR3 with reference TRBV2 and TRBJ1-2 gives the whole variable domain EPEVTQTPSHQVTQMGQEVILRCVPISNHLYFYWYRQILGQKVEFLVSFYNNEISEKSEIFDDQFSVERPDGSNFTLKIRSTKLEDSAMYFCASRPTGTGYGYTFGSGTRLTVV.

This clonotype came up many times. V usage is TRBV5-1 and J usage is TRBJ2-7, with a tentative D call TRBD2 (7 bases). The V gene lost 4 bases and the J gene lost 7 bases, with 18 bases spanning the gap. CDR1 is SGHRS and CDR2 is YFSETQ in the germline V gene. This CDR3 comprises 14 residues. CDR3 sequence reads: CASSPRGGAWEQYF. The CDR3 nucleotides are TGCGCCAGCAGCCCCCGAGGGGGGGCGTGGGAGCAGTACTTC.

Ten or more counts support this clonotype. The chain links TRBV12-3 or TRBV12-4 to TRBJ2-5, with 9 bases fitting TRBD2. With V trimmed by 1 base and J by 5 bases, 5 bases remained unmatched. This CDR3 is built from 15 residues. The CDR3, as DNA: TGTGCCAGCAGTTTAGGGCGGGAGGGCCGGGAGACCCAGTACTTC. Its translation: CASSLGREGRETQYF.

In its sample, this clonotype was seen many times. The rearrangement uses TRBV28 and TRBJ2-7; D possibly corresponds to TRBD1 (5 bases). Trimming removed 4 bases at V and 3 bases at J, with 16 bases between. This CDR3 has 15 amino acids. Germline lookup yields CDR1 MDHEN and CDR2 SYDVKM. This CDR3 reads CASSWPSQGYYEQYF. CDR3 bases: TGTGCCAGCAGTTGGCCCTCCCAGGGCTACTACGAGCAGTACTTC.

This clonotype has ten or more counts. This chain links TRBV29-1 with TRBJ1-2; TRBD1 might be the D (6 bases). The CDR3 runs 13 residues. Germline CDR1 and CDR2: SQVTM and ANQGSEA. V lost 7 bases, J lost 7 bases, and 19 bases lay in between. The CDR3 DNA reads TGCAGCGGGGGTGGACAGTCGGGAGGTGGCTACACCTTC. Its protein product is CSGGGQSGGGYTF.

This clonotype was recorded a few times. The chain joins TRBV18 to TRBJ2-2, with 13 positions matching TRBD2. In germline, CDR1 is KGHSH, CDR2 LQKENI. V lost 3 bases, J lost 7 bases, and 5 bases stayed unmatched. The length of the CDR3 is 16 residues. CDR3 sequence reads: CASSPGLAGVNGELFF. For the CDR3, the DNA is TGTGCCAGCTCACCCGGACTAGCGGGAGTGAACGGGGAGCTGTTTTTT.

This clonotype was counted ten times or more. The chain uses TRBV28 and TRBJ2-5, with D perhaps matching TRBD1 (6 bases). There are 13 residues in the CDR3. Germline V gives CDR1 MDHEN, CDR2 SYDVKM. The ends were cut back, 9 bases at V and 2 bases at J, with 13 bases in the middle. The CDR3 DNA is TGTGCCAGTACCGGGACACTACAAGAGACCCAGTACTTC. This codes for CASTGTLQETQYF.

This clonotype has at least ten counts. The chain links TRBV5-1 to TRBJ2-2; 10 bases align to TRBD2. This CDR3 is built from 17 residues. CDR1 and CDR2 (germline): SGHRS, YFSETQ. Unmatched junction bases numbered 3, after V lost 1 base and J lost 0 bases. In nucleotides, the CDR3 is TGCGCCAGCAGCTTGACTAGCGGGGCACCGAACACCGGGGAGCTGTTTTTT. Translated: CASSLTSGAPNTGELFF.